Below are 5 T cell receptor beta chains sequenced from a single sample in a study of lymphopenia after photon versus proton radiotherapy. The method was immunoSEQ multiplex PCR; TCRdb's version includes in-frame clones alone and lacks a portion of them. This sample has about 40,000 clones, with about 83% found just once. This specimen was peripheral blood, taken from a patient treated with photon-based radiotherapy. The receptors stem from a man in his fifties or sixties with gastric cancer.

The J gene is TRBJ2-1, the V gene TRBV7-2; D is perhaps TRBD1 or TRBD2 (7 bases each). This CDR3 has 12 amino acids. Germline lookup yields CDR1 SGHTA and CDR2 FQGNSA. Trimming removed 5 bases from V and 12 bases from J, with 14 bases in between. CDR3 residues: CASSPTGEGQFF. The DNA for the CDR3 is TGTGCCAGCAGCCCCACAGGGGAGGGGCAGTTCTTC.

This chain joins TRBV5-6 and TRBJ2-2; D may be TRBD1 (6 bases). Trimming cost V 0 bases and J 6 bases, with 15 bases left between them. From germline, CDR1 is SGHDT and CDR2 YYEEEE. The CDR3 consists of 16 residues. The DNA for the CDR3 is TGTGCCAGCAGCTTGGAAGGGGGAAGTAGGGCCGGGGAGCTGTTTTTT. Translation gives CASSLEGGSRAGELFF.

V usage is TRBV30 and J usage is TRBJ1-5, with D perhaps matching TRBD1 (5 bases). Trimming cost V 2 bases and J 2 bases, with 13 bases left between them. CDR1 GTSNPN and CDR2 SVGIG come from the germline V gene (reference sequence). The CDR3 runs to 15 residues. CDR3 in DNA: TGTGCCTGGAGTATCGGCCGGGGGGGCAATCAGCCCCAGCATTTT. Translating gives CAWSIGRGGNQPQHF.

This clone has just one count. V is TRBV7-9 and J is TRBJ2-3, with 14 bases fitting TRBD2. The germline V gene encodes CDR1 SEHNR and CDR2 FQNEAQ (reference sequence). This CDR3 has 16 amino acids. V gave up 6 bases and J gave up 2 bases; unmatched junction bases: 4. In DNA form, the CDR3 reads TGTGCCAGCAGGCGGGGACTAGCGGGAGTCACAGATACGCAGTATTTT. Protein product: CASRRGLAGVTDTQYF.

J is TRBJ1-2 and V is TRBV7-2; 7 bases align to TRBD1. After removal of 0 bases from V and 14 bases from J, the junction contained 15 bases not matched to a gene. Germline assignment: CDR1 SGHTA and CDR2 FQGNSA. There are 15 residues in the CDR3. CDR3 nucleotides: TGTGCCAGCAGCTTAGCCGAGAACAGGGGTCCCCCGGGTACCTTC. It specifies CASSLAENRGPPGTF. Using reference TRBV7-2 and TRBJ1-2 for the parts outside the CDR3, the full variable domain is GAGVSQSPSNKVTEKGKDVELRCDPISGHTALYWYRQSLGQGLEFLIYFQGNSAPDKSGLPSDRFSAERTGGSVSTLTIQRTQQEDSAVYLCASSLAENRGPPGTFGSGTRLTVV.